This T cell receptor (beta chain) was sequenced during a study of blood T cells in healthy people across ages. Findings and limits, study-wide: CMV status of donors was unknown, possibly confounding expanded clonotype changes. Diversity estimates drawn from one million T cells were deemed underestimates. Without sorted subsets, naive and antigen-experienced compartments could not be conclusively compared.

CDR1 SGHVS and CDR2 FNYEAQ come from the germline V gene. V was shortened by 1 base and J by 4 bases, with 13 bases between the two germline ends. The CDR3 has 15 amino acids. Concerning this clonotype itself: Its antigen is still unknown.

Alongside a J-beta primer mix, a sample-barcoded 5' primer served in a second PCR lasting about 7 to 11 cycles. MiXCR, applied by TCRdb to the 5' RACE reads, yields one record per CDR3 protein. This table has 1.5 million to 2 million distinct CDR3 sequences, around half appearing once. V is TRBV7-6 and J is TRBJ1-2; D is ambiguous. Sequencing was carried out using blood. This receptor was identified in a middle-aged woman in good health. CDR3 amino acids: CASSLVGGIGYGYTF. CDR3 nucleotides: TGTGCCAGCAGCTTAGTGGGAGGGATAGGCTATGGCTACACCTTC. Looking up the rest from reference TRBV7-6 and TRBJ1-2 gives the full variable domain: GAGVSQSPRYKVTKRGQDVALRCDPISGHVSLYWYRQALGQGPEFLTYFNYEAQQDKSGLPNDRFSAERPEGSISTLTIQRTEQRDSAMYRCASSLVGGIGYGYTFGSGTRLTVV.